One sample yielded the 32 T cell receptor beta chains listed below, sequenced in a study of blood T cells in healthy people across ages. Sample-barcoded 5' priming and a J-beta primer mix drove a second PCR of about 6 to 12 cycles. One entry per CDR3 protein, called by TCRdb with MiXCR from the 5' RACE reads. The sample lists roughly 1 million distinct CDR3 sequences; around 27% were seen once. This sample was shared with a second study, whose subject was T cells of mothers and their children.

The sample comprised blood. These receptors were taken from a girl aged 2 to 10 in good health.

This sequence joins TRBV6-1 and TRBJ2-3, with 11 nucleotides matching TRBD2. This CDR3 spans 15 amino acids. With 7 bases clipped from V and 1 base from J, the junction kept 4 bases outside the gene matches. Germline V gene lookup returns CDR1 MNHNS and CDR2 SASEGT. Here the CDR3 reads CASKALAGGTDTQYF. In nucleotides, the CDR3 is TGTGCCAGCAAGGCACTAGCGGGGGGCACAGATACGCAGTATTTT.

This clonotype has only a few counts. V is TRBV24-1 and J is TRBJ2-3; TRBD2 might be the D (5 bases). This CDR3 comprises 13 residues. The V end was cut by 6 bases, the J end by 6 bases, with 12 bases between. Germline V CDR1 and CDR2: KGHDR, SFDVKD. The CDR3 loop reads CATSRGNGDTQYF. For the CDR3, the DNA is TGTGCCACCAGTAGAGGGAATGGCGATACGCAGTATTTT.

This clonotype was observed a few times. This chain uses TRBV25-1 with TRBJ2-5; 7 bases fit TRBD2. CDR1 is MGHDK and CDR2 is SYGVNS in the germline V gene. CDR3 length: 13 amino acids. J lost 5 bases, V lost 4 bases, and 4 bases had no gene match. The CDR3 DNA sequence: TGTGCCAGCAGTGCAGCGGGGCGGGAGACCCAGTACTTC. This sequence encodes CASSAAGRETQYF. The full variable domain, with the rest looked up from reference TRBV25-1 and TRBJ2-5, is EADIYQTPRYLVIGTGKKITLECSQTMGHDKMYWYQQDPGMELHLIHYSYGVNSTEKGDLSSESTVSRIRTEHFPLTLESARPSHTSQYLCASSAAGRETQYFGPGTRLLVL.

This rearrangement joins TRBV7-6 to TRBJ2-5; TRBD2 matches 9 bases. This CDR3 has 16 amino acids. Germline CDR1 is SGHVS and CDR2 is FNYEAQ. V trimming: 3 bases; J trimming: 5 bases; junction bases outside the gene matches: 10. Here the CDR3 DNA reads TGTGCCAGCAGCTTTAGTTTGCTAGCGGGGTATGAGACCCAGTACTTC. Amino acid sequence: CASSFSLLAGYETQYF.

The chain uses TRBV5-1 and TRBJ2-7, with 7 bases matching TRBD2. In germline, CDR1 is SGHRS, CDR2 YFSETQ. This CDR3 region has 13 residues. V was pared by 5 bases and J by 5 bases, with 7 bases of the junction left unmatched. Written as DNA, the CDR3 is TGCGCCAGCAGGAGGGAGGGGAGGCACGAGCAGTACTTC. Its protein product is CASRREGRHEQYF.

This chain connects TRBV6-5 to TRBJ2-1; D is perhaps TRBD1 (5 bases). Trimming shortened V by 8 bases and J by 2 bases, and 16 bases separated the two germline ends. Germline CDR1 and CDR2: MNHEY and SVGAGI. This CDR3 comprises 15 residues. The CDR3 region is CASAPGNRAYNEQFF. The CDR3 nucleotides read TGTGCCAGCGCCCCAGGGAATCGGGCCTACAATGAGCAGTTCTTC.

A remark on this clonotype: At one end the junction does not follow the germline gene, possibly because of a read error. The CDR3 coding sequence is TGTGCCAGCAGTGAATATGAGGGGTCTAACTATGGCGACACCTTC. This sequence encodes CASSEYEGSNYGDTF. This chain joins TRBV25-1 and TRBJ1-2, with D possibly being TRBD1 (5 bases). CDR3 length equals 15 residues. The germline gives CDR1 MGHDK, CDR2 SYGVNS.

The rearrangement joins TRBV28 to TRBJ2-3; 7 bases fit TRBD1. Germline trimming cut 8 bases from V and 0 bases from J; bases unmatched to any gene: 8. This CDR3 is built from 15 residues. Germline V gene data show CDR1 as MDHEN and CDR2 as SYDVKM. Here the CDR3 reads CASAYRGTSTDTQYF. In DNA form, the CDR3 reads TGTGCCAGCGCATACAGGGGTACTAGCACAGATACGCAGTATTTT.

The V and J genes are TRBV29-1 and TRBJ2-5; TRBD1 agrees at 9 bases. The CDR3 is 14 residues long. Germline trimming cut 6 bases from V and 3 bases from J; bases unmatched to any gene: 8. From germline, CDR1 is SQVTM and CDR2 ANQGSEA. The chain's CDR3 is CSVGETGGEETQYF. In DNA form, the CDR3 reads TGCAGCGTAGGGGAGACAGGGGGAGAAGAGACCCAGTACTTC.

J is TRBJ2-5 and V is TRBV20-1; the D gene could be TRBD1 or TRBD2 (6 bases each). V lost 0 bases to trimming and J lost 7 bases, with 12 bases between them. Looked up from germline, CDR1 is DFQATT and CDR2 is SNEGSKA (reference sequence). This CDR3 has 13 residues. The CDR3 here is CSAREVKGGTQYF. The CDR3, as DNA: TGCAGTGCTAGAGAAGTAAAGGGGGGGACCCAGTACTTC.

This clonotype was counted a few times. The chain couples TRBV7-9 to TRBJ2-4; D is tentatively TRBD1 or TRBD2 (6 bases each). This CDR3 is 15 amino acids long. Germline V gives CDR1 SEHNR, CDR2 FQNEAQ (reference sequence). V was cut by 5 bases and J by 5 bases, with 16 bases left in between. CDR3 coding DNA: TGTGCCAGCAGCAACCTCAGGGGAGGAGAAAACATTCAGTACTTC. This sequence encodes CASSNLRGGENIQYF.

The table lists this clonotype with a few counts. The chain is built from TRBV28 and TRBJ2-5; 9 nucleotides line up with TRBD1. Unmatched junction bases numbered 9, after V lost 3 bases and J lost 1 base. CDR1 and CDR2 (germline): MDHEN, SYDVKM. The CDR3 runs 17 residues. The chain's CDR3 is CASSFPLDRGGQETQYF. CDR3 sequence (DNA): TGTGCCAGCAGTTTCCCTCTCGACAGGGGGGGCCAAGAGACCCAGTACTTC.

The CDR3 DNA follows: TGCGCCAGCAGCTTGGAGGCAGCCTTTGAAGCTTTCTTT. Translated: CASSLEAAFEAFF. The chain uses TRBV5-1 and TRBJ1-1; D remains ambiguous. The CDR3 is 13 residues long. V shed 0 bases and J shed 7 bases, with 10 bases lying between them. CDR1 SGHRS and CDR2 YFSETQ come from the germline V gene.

There are a few counts of this clonotype. A junction end diverges from the germline sequence, so it may reflect a read error. The chain links TRBV24-1 to TRBJ2-2; TRBD2 is a possible D gene (5 bases). The germline V gene encodes CDR1 KGHDR and CDR2 SFDVKD. The CDR3 loop spans 18 amino acids. CDR3 sequence reads: CATSLSGIPVHGTGELLF. The CDR3 nucleotides are TGTGCCACCAGTCTCTCCGGGATCCCCGTCCACGGCACCGGGGAGCTGCTTTTT.

The rearrangement uses TRBV4-3 and TRBJ2-7; unclear D gene. The V and J ends lost 0 bases and 3 bases respectively, with 12 bases between them. There are 15 residues in the CDR3. CDR1 and CDR2 (germline): LGHNA, YSLEER. CDR3 nucleotide sequence: TGCGCCAGCAGCCAAGATAAGAACCGGCGCTACGAGCAGTACTTC. This codes for CASSQDKNRRYEQYF.

The chain couples TRBV9 to TRBJ2-5; D gene unclear. The J call may be incorrect, as the DNA end agrees better with TRBJ2-1. The CDR3 spans 14 residues. Germline-derived CDR1 and CDR2 are SGDLS and YYNGEE. The CDR3 is CASSGGSLINEQFF. The CDR3 DNA reads TGTGCCAGCAGCGGGGGATCCCTCATCAATGAGCAGTTCTTC.

This chain links TRBV4-2 with TRBJ2-7; 12 positions agree with TRBD2. Germline trimming cut 0 bases from V and 4 bases from J; bases unmatched to any gene: 10. The CDR3 is made up of 18 amino acids. CDR1 and CDR2 from the germline V gene are LGHNA and YNFKEQ. The CDR3 reads CASSQELAGGHLVYEQYF. For the CDR3, the DNA is TGTGCCAGCAGCCAAGAACTAGCGGGAGGACACTTGGTGTACGAGCAGTACTTC.

The chain combines TRBV7-8 with TRBJ1-2; D is undetermined. Trimming shortened V by 2 bases and J by 7 bases, and 14 bases separated the two germline ends. CDR3 size: 14 residues. Germline CDR1 SGHVS, CDR2 FQNEAQ. The DNA of the CDR3 is TGTGCCAGCAGCTTATCGGGCGATCCTAGTGGCTACACCTTC. This codes for CASSLSGDPSGYTF.

The rearrangement links TRBV29-1 to TRBJ2-1; D is perhaps TRBD1 or TRBD2 (5 bases each). The CDR3 has 14 residues. With 4 bases removed from V and 7 bases from J, the gap between germline ends came to 17 bases. Germline lookup yields CDR1 SQVTM and CDR2 ANQGSEA. DNA of the CDR3: TGCAGCGTTGGGAGAGAGGGGACCTTGAATGAGCAGTTCTTC. Translating it yields CSVGREGTLNEQFF.

This clonotype was counted many times. CDR3 sequence (DNA): TGTGCCAGCAGTTTTCAGTCGACCCAAGAGACCCAGTACTTC. Protein sequence: CASSFQSTQETQYF. The J gene is TRBJ2-5, the V gene TRBV12-3 or TRBV12-4; the D is unclear. V gave up 3 bases and J gave up 1 base, with 9 bases separating them. CDR3 length equals 14 residues.

The chain employs TRBV9 and TRBJ2-5; 7 positions agree with TRBD2. Trimming at V came to 0 bases and at J to 5 bases, leaving 4 bases not matched to a gene. The CDR3 totals 14 residues. CDR1 and CDR2 (germline): SGDLS, YYNGEE. In DNA form, the CDR3 reads TGTGCCAGCAGCGTAGGGTCGGGGGGTGAGACCCAGTACTTC. Amino acid sequence: CASSVGSGGETQYF.

In this sample, this clonotype turned up a few times. The CDR3 DNA is TGTGCCATCAGTGAGTCGAAGGGGAGGAACACCATATATTTT. It yields the protein CAISESKGRNTIYF. The rearrangement uses TRBV10-3 and TRBJ1-3, with D perhaps TRBD1 (5 bases). V lost 0 bases and J 7 bases, leaving 10 bases between the germline ends. Germline values: CDR1 ENHRY, CDR2 SYGVKD. CDR3 size: 14 residues.

The chain links TRBV29-1 to TRBJ1-1; D gene ambiguous. The CDR3 runs 13 residues. Trimming stripped 4 bases from V and 3 bases from J, with 12 bases between. Germline CDR1 reads SQVTM; CDR2 reads ANQGSEA. Here the CDR3 reads CSVARLVDTEAFF. As DNA, the CDR3 is TGCAGCGTTGCGAGGTTGGTGGACACTGAAGCTTTCTTT.

This clonotype was counted at least ten times. The chain recombines TRBV28 with TRBJ2-5, with a tentative D call TRBD2 (6 bases). Deletions cut 6 bases from V and 4 bases from J, with 12 bases between. The CDR3 has 13 amino acids. Looked up from germline, CDR1 is MDHEN and CDR2 is SYDVKM. The CDR3: CASRGGAGETQYF. CDR3 sequence (DNA): TGTGCCAGCAGGGGGGGAGCTGGAGAGACCCAGTACTTC.

The J gene is TRBJ2-4, the V gene TRBV5-1; D call uncertain. The germline V gene has CDR1 SGHRS and CDR2 YFSETQ. The CDR3 consists of 12 residues. Trimming cost V 1 base and J 5 bases, with 4 bases left between them. As DNA, the CDR3 is TGCGCCAGCAGCTTGACGGAAAACATTCAGTACTTC. It encodes CASSLTENIQYF.

The chain couples TRBV29-1 to TRBJ1-1; D unclear. Trimming took off 5 bases at V and 0 bases at J, with 7 bases between the two ends. The CDR3 contains 12 residues. Germline CDR1 SQVTM, CDR2 ANQGSEA. CDR3 protein: CSVLLLNTEAFF. DNA for the CDR3: TGCAGCGTTCTCCTCCTGAACACTGAAGCTTTCTTT.

A few counts support this clonotype. The chain couples TRBV5-5 to TRBJ2-7; TRBD1 matches 7 bases. After removal of 2 bases from V and 3 bases from J, the junction contained 2 bases not matched to a gene. The germline V gene has CDR1 SGHKS and CDR2 YYEKEE (reference sequence). The CDR3 runs 13 residues. CDR3 bases: TGTGCCAGCAGCTTCACAGGGGACTACGAGCAGTACTTC. Translation gives CASSFTGDYEQYF.

This clonotype turned up a few times. The CDR3: CASSVVPGAHNEQFF. Here the CDR3 DNA reads TGTGCCAGCAGCGTAGTCCCGGGGGCACACAATGAGCAGTTCTTC. This chain joins TRBV9 and TRBJ2-1; D may be TRBD1 or TRBD2 (6 bases each). Per germline, CDR1 SGDLS and CDR2 YYNGEE. The CDR3 is 15 residues long. With 0 bases removed from V and 5 bases from J, the gap between germline ends came to 12 bases.

This clonotype was detected many times. V and J are TRBV6-2 or TRBV6-3 and TRBJ2-7, with 7 positions matching TRBD1. The CDR3 length is 16 residues. V dropped 5 bases and J dropped 3; count of bases not matched to a gene: 13. Germline CDR1 reads MNHEY; CDR2 reads SVGEGT. This CDR3 reads CASSPTIGQEFYEQYF. CDR3 in DNA: TGTGCCAGCAGTCCAACGATTGGACAGGAGTTCTACGAGCAGTACTTC.

This clonotype was observed a handful of times. The chain employs TRBV6-1 and TRBJ1-2, with 7 bases fitting TRBD1. Germline V gives CDR1 MNHNS, CDR2 SASEGT. The CDR3 runs to 19 residues. J lost 2 bases, V lost 0 bases, and 15 bases had no gene match. CDR3: CASSEAPRTGFGGNYGYTF. In DNA, the CDR3 is TGTGCCAGCAGTGAAGCCCCAAGGACAGGCTTCGGGGGAAACTATGGCTACACCTTC.

J is TRBJ2-3 and V is TRBV24-1, with D perhaps matching TRBD1 or TRBD2 (6 bases each). V was shortened by 4 bases and J by 7 bases, with 17 bases between the two germline ends. CDR3 length: 15 amino acids. Germline CDR1 KGHDR, CDR2 SFDVKD. The CDR3 DNA sequence: TGTGCCACCAGTGACCCGAGAACAGGGAGGAATACGCAGTATTTT. Its translation is CATSDPRTGRNTQYF.

Only a few counts were recorded for this clonotype. The CDR3 bases are TGTGCCAGCACCCTAAATCCGGGGGGGACGAGCTACACCTTC. Protein: CASTLNPGGTSYTF. V gene TRBV6-6 combines with J gene TRBJ1-2; tentative D call: TRBD1 (5 bases). Germline CDR1 MNHNY, CDR2 SVGAGI (reference sequence). This CDR3 contains 14 residues. Trimming took off 7 bases at V and 9 bases at J, with 21 bases between the two ends.